Listed below are T cell receptor beta chains from one sample, sequenced in a study of cytomegalovirus exposure and HLA in healthy donors. Clones were read by immunoSEQ multiplex PCR, and TCRdb kept only the in-frame ones, dropping some. The sample lists approximately 77,000 clones, roughly two thirds seen once, with roughly 5.2% in the top ten. What was sequenced was PBMCs. The receptors come from a man aged 60 to 75 in good health and CMV-seropositive. Each CDR3 is given with its conserved first and last residue. D genes are given only for firm matches. Expanded clones are given a class, and other clones once, few, many or no size at all.

TRBV6-5	TRBJ1-1	NA	NA	TGTGCCAGCAGTTACACTTCGAAGCTCACTGAAGCTTTCTTT	CASSYTSKLTEAFF
TRBV7-8	TRBJ2-1	NA	NA	TGTGCCAGCAGCTTAGTGGCAGGGGCAGCCAGCTCCTACAATGAGCAGTTCTTC	CASSLVAGAASSYNEQFF
TRBV5-3	TRBJ2-1	NA	TRBD2	TGTGCCAGAAGCTTGGTACCAAACGGGGGGGCTACATTTTCATCCTACAATGAGCAGTTCTTC	CARSLVPNGGATFSSYNEQFF
TRBV29-1	TRBJ2-1	NA	NA	TGCAGCGTTAAGGGACTTGCCTACAATGAGCAGTTCTTC	CSVKGLAYNEQFF
TRBV14	TRBJ1-2	NA	NA	TGTGCCAGCAGCCCGGGGAGGGCGCTCAGCTATGGCTACACCTTC	CASSPGRALSYGYTF
TRBV28	TRBJ2-1	NA	TRBD2	TGTGCCAGCAGTTTAGCGCCTAGCGGGAGTACATACAATGAGCAGTTCTTC	CASSLAPSGSTYNEQFF
TRBV19	TRBJ1-6	few	NA	TGTGCCAGTAGGGCCCAGGGGACCCTACGTTCACCCCTCCACTTT	CASRAQGTLRSPLHF
TRBV14	TRBJ2-7	NA	NA	TGTGCCAGCAGCCAAGGTGTTCTCAGGGGAGGGACCTACGAGCAGTACTTC	CASSQGVLRGGTYEQYF
TRBV7-2	TRBJ1-6	NA	TRBD1	TGTGCCAGCAGCCACGACACAGGAGGGGGCCTCCTTAATTCACCCCTCCACTTT	CASSHDTGGGLLNSPLHF
TRBV30	TRBJ2-5	once	NA	TGTGCCTGGAGTGTACTGAGGCGGGGTCAAGAGACCCAGTACTTC	CAWSVLRRGQETQYF
TRBV5-4	TRBJ2-7	NA	NA	TGTGCCAGCAGCCCCAGGGGCGGCAGCTCCTACGAGCAGTACTTC	CASSPRGGSSYEQYF
TRBV27	TRBJ2-7	NA	TRBD2	TGTGCCAGCAGTTTTCGGACTAGCGGTGACGGCTCCTACGAGCAGTACTTC	CASSFRTSGDGSYEQYF
TRBV29-1	TRBJ1-5	NA	TRBD1	TGCAGCGTTGCCCAGGGGGCTCAGCAGCCCCAGCATTTT	CSVAQGAQQPQHF
TRBV7-2	TRBJ2-7	NA	TRBD1	TGTGCCAGCAGCACTAGACAGGGGGCGTACGAGCAGTACTTC	CASSTRQGAYEQYF
TRBV4-2	TRBJ2-3	NA	TRBD1	TGTGCCAGCAGCCAACGTCCCGGGACAGACACTAGCACAGATACGCAGTATTTT	CASSQRPGTDTSTDTQYF
TRBV7-9	TRBJ2-1	few	NA	TGTGCCAGCAGCTTAGTGAACAACGAGGATGAGCAGTTCTTC	CASSLVNNEDEQFF
TRBV7-9	TRBJ2-7	NA	TRBD1	TGTTCCAGCAGCTTAGGGGACAGTGAGTACTTC	CSSSLGDSEYF
TRBV19	TRBJ1-5	NA	NA	TGTGCCAGTAGTATAGACCTTCAGCCCCAGCATTTT	CASSIDLQPQHF
TRBV4-1	TRBJ2-1	NA	NA	TGCGCCAGCAGCTCCGGAGAGACTAGTAGGAATGAGCAGTTCTTC	CASSSGETSRNEQFF
TRBV29-1	TRBJ2-3	NA	NA	TGCAGCGTTGAAGGGGGTGCAGGGGAATTGGCAGATACGCAGTATTTT	CSVEGGAGELADTQYF
TRBV7-9	TRBJ2-1	few	NA	TGTGCCAGCAGCCCTATGGGAGGCGATGAGCAGTTCTTC	CASSPMGGDEQFF
TRBV4-1	TRBJ2-7	NA	TRBD1	TGCGCCAGCAGCCCCAGGGACAGGGATTCCGAGCAGTACTTC	CASSPRDRDSEQYF
TRBV7-9	TRBJ2-1	NA	TRBD2	TGTGCCAGCAGCCCGAGCGGGGGGAGATATGAGCAGTTCTTC	CASSPSGGRYEQFF
TRBV7-2	TRBJ2-7	NA	TRBD2	TGTGCCAGCAGCTTAAGCGGGGGGGAAACCTACGAGCAGTACTTC	CASSLSGGETYEQYF
TRBV6-1	TRBJ2-3	NA	TRBD2	TGTGCCAGCAGTGAAAACCCCGGACTAGCGGGGGCCGGGGATACGCAGTATTTT	CASSENPGLAGAGDTQYF
TRBV5-1	TRBJ2-7	NA	TRBD2	TGCGCCAGCAGCGTCACCGGGACTAGCGGGGGGTCCTTCTCCTACGAGCAGTACTTC	CASSVTGTSGGSFSYEQYF
TRBV27	TRBJ2-5	NA	NA	TGTGCCAGCAGTTTTTCGGCAGGGTTCCAAGAGACCCAGTACTTC	CASSFSAGFQETQYF
TRBV7-3	TRBJ2-2	NA	TRBD2	TGTGCCAGCAGTCAAGGTAGCGGGACGGCCGGGGAGCTGTTTTTT	CASSQGSGTAGELFF
TRBV5-1	TRBJ1-2	NA	TRBD1	TGCGCCAGCAGAAATCTACAGGGGGCGAGCTATGGCTACACCTTC	CASRNLQGASYGYTF
TRBV5-1	TRBJ1-6	NA	TRBD1	TGCGCCAGCAGCTTGGCCTCAGGGGGCCTGAGGAGCTCCTATAATTCACCCCTCCACTTT	CASSLASGGLRSSYNSPLHF
TRBV10-3	TRBJ2-1	NA	TRBD2	TGTGCCATCAGTGAGTCCGGGGGGTCATACAATGAGCAGTTCTTC	CAISESGGSYNEQFF
TRBV7-6	TRBJ1-2	NA	NA	TGTGCCAGCAGCTCAGGGGCCACTAACTATGGCTACACCTTC	CASSSGATNYGYTF
TRBV4-1	TRBJ1-5	NA	NA	TGCGCCAGCAGCCAAGGGTTTGGCCAGCCCCAGCATTTT	CASSQGFGQPQHF
TRBV5-1	TRBJ1-1	NA	TRBD1	TGCGCCAGCAGCTCTAGACAGGGTGGAGAGCCGAACACTGAAGCTTTCTTT	CASSSRQGGEPNTEAFF
TRBV5-1	TRBJ2-2	NA	TRBD1	TGCGCCAGCAGCACCGGACAGGGGGCCGGGGAGCTGTTTTTT	CASSTGQGAGELFF
TRBV5-1	TRBJ2-1	NA	TRBD1	TGCGCCAGCAGCTTGGAAGGCCAGGGGGTCCTTGGTGAGCAGTTCTTC	CASSLEGQGVLGEQFF
TRBV7-6	TRBJ2-7	NA	NA	TGTGCCAGCAGCTTAGTTGATAGCGTAAACTACGAGCAGTACTTC	CASSLVDSVNYEQYF
TRBV18	TRBJ1-2	NA	TRBD1	TGTGCCAGCTCACCACCAACAGGGGGAAGCGAAATGTATGGCTACACCTTC	CASSPPTGGSEMYGYTF
TRBV28	TRBJ2-7	NA	TRBD2	TGTGCCGGGTCTATAGCGGGAGGCTACGAGCAGTACTTC	CAGSIAGGYEQYF
TRBV5-1	TRBJ2-5	NA	NA	TGCGCCAGCAGCTACGGACACGGTTGGGCCCAGTACTTC	CASSYGHGWAQYF
TRBV5-5	TRBJ2-7	NA	TRBD2	TGTGCCAGCAGCTTGGAGGTAGCGGGATTAGTTAACGAGCAGTACTTC	CASSLEVAGLVNEQYF
TRBV7-3	TRBJ2-1	NA	NA	TGTGCCAGCGGTCTAGGTCACTACAATGAGCAGTTCTTC	CASGLGHYNEQFF